This is a list of T cell receptor beta chains from one sample in a study of blood T cell repertoires in COVID-19. Measured with immunoSEQ multiplex PCR; TCRdb has only the in-frame clones, and not every one. This sample has roughly 200,000 clones, with about 80% found just once. Sequences were obtained from PBMCs or T cells enriched from blood (not recorded which). These receptors were collected from a woman between 45 and 60 years old who had been exposed to COVID-19. Both conserved end residues are part of each CDR3. Fields, in order: V gene, D gene, J gene, clone size, CDR3 protein, CDR3 DNA. D genes are given only for firm matches. Size values are once, few and many counts, or a class for expanded clones, and some rows have none.

v_gene: TRBV6-2/TRBV6-3
d_gene: NA
j_gene: TRBJ1-2
abundance: NA
CDR3aa: CASSSADNYGYTF
CDR3nt: TGTGCCAGCAGTTCGGCGGATAACTATGGCTACACCTTC

v_gene: TRBV19
d_gene: NA
j_gene: TRBJ2-3
abundance: NA
CDR3aa: CASSTSGGTDTQYF
CDR3nt: TGTGCCAGTAGTACCTCGGGGGGCACAGATACGCAGTATTTT

v_gene: TRBV7-3
d_gene: TRBD1
j_gene: TRBJ1-1
abundance: NA
CDR3aa: CASSFLGGYTEAFF
CDR3nt: TGTGCCAGCAGCTTCCTAGGGGGCTACACTGAAGCTTTCTTT

v_gene: TRBV13
d_gene: TRBD1
j_gene: TRBJ1-3
abundance: NA
CDR3aa: CASSLPGQARNTIYF
CDR3nt: TGTGCCAGCAGCTTACCCGGACAGGCGAGAAACACCATATATTTT

v_gene: TRBV5-4
d_gene: TRBD1
j_gene: TRBJ2-7
abundance: few
CDR3aa: CASSTGTGLYEQYF
CDR3nt: TGTGCCAGCAGCACCGGGACAGGGCTGTACGAGCAGTACTTC

v_gene: TRBV14
d_gene: NA
j_gene: TRBJ1-4
abundance: NA
CDR3aa: CASSPLQGLGEKLFF
CDR3nt: TGTGCCAGCAGCCCTCTACAGGGTTTAGGCGAAAAACTGTTTTTT

v_gene: TRBV4-3
d_gene: TRBD1
j_gene: TRBJ1-6
abundance: few
CDR3aa: CASSQFTGGNGSPLHF
CDR3nt: TGCGCCAGCAGCCAGTTCACAGGGGGCAACGGGTCACCCCTCCACTTT

v_gene: TRBV5-1
d_gene: NA
j_gene: TRBJ1-4
abundance: NA
CDR3aa: CASSISPTGSNEKLFF
CDR3nt: TGCGCCAGCAGCATATCTCCTACAGGGTCAAACGAAAAACTGTTTTTT

v_gene: TRBV27
d_gene: TRBD1
j_gene: TRBJ2-7
abundance: NA
CDR3aa: CASGTGGLLEQYF
CDR3nt: TGTGCCAGCGGAACAGGGGGCCTGTTGGAGCAGTACTTC

v_gene: TRBV6-1
d_gene: NA
j_gene: TRBJ1-2
abundance: NA
CDR3aa: CASSEVGEVRGYTF
CDR3nt: TGTGCCAGCAGTGAAGTGGGGGAGGTGAGGGGCTACACCTTC

v_gene: TRBV24-1
d_gene: NA
j_gene: TRBJ2-3
abundance: few
CDR3aa: CATSDFGGDTQYF
CDR3nt: TGTGCCACCAGTGATTTTGGAGGGGATACGCAGTATTTT

v_gene: TRBV29-1
d_gene: TRBD1
j_gene: TRBJ1-2
abundance: NA
CDR3aa: CSVGKGQVQGYTF
CDR3nt: TGCAGCGTTGGTAAGGGACAGGTACAAGGCTACACCTTC

v_gene: TRBV11-2
d_gene: NA
j_gene: TRBJ2-5
abundance: NA
CDR3aa: CASSLNRVSETQYF
CDR3nt: TGTGCCAGCAGCTTAAACAGGGTTTCAGAGACCCAGTACTTC